This is a list of T cell receptor beta chains from one sample in a study of T cells in Graves' hyperthyroidism and ophthalmopathy. TCRdb re-called the multiplex PCR reads through MiXCR, storing one row per CDR3 protein. Here the sample spans about 180,000 distinct CDR3 sequences, 9.4% being singletons. Sequenced input: blood. Every receptor here comes from a woman aged 18-29 years with Graves' hyperthyroidism that later progressed to Graves' ophthalmopathy. Both conserved end residues are part of each CDR3. The D gene is left open where the match is weak. Clone size appears in some rows only: once, few, many, or a class for an expanded clone.

TRBJ1-2	TRBV7-9	-	-	TGTGCCAGCAGCTTACCCAGAGGCTATGGCTACACCTTC	CASSLPRGYGYTF
TRBJ1-5	TRBV6-1	-	few	TGTGCCAGCAGTCCGGGGACAATTCGACAGCCCCAGCATTTT	CASSPGTIRQPQHF
TRBJ1-3	TRBV15	-	-	TGTGCCACCAGGGGGCTCAACACCATATATTTT	CATRGLNTIYF
TRBJ2-5	TRBV14	-	-	TGTGCCAGCAGCCCGCGGGACAGCCGGGGGGAGACCCAGTACTTC	CASSPRDSRGETQYF
TRBJ1-5	TRBV20-1	-	-	TGCAGCGCTAGAGGCATGCTGGGAGAGGGAGCGACCCAGCATTTT	CSARGMLGEGATQHF
TRBJ1-1	TRBV19	TRBD1	many	TGTGCCTCAGGGGGCGCTAGGTTGGGTGAAGCTTTCTTT	CASGGARLGEAFF
TRBJ2-2	TRBV4-1	-	many	TGCGCCAGCAGCCAAGAGGGTTGGACGTCTCTTCCCGGGGAGCTGTTTTTT	CASSQEGWTSLPGELFF
TRBJ2-5	TRBV7-2	TRBD2	-	TGTGCCAGCAGCTCGGGACTAGCGGGGGTGGAAGAGACCCAGTACTTC	CASSSGLAGVEETQYF
TRBJ2-7	TRBV18	-	-	TGTGCCAGCTCACCACCGAGGTCGACGTACGAGCAGTACTTC	CASSPPRSTYEQYF
TRBJ2-1	TRBV20-1	TRBD2	many	TGCAGTGCTAGGGTTTCGGAGCGGGGTTACCACAATGAGCAGTTCTTC	CSARVSERGYHNEQFF
TRBJ1-1	TRBV19	-	few	TGTGCCAGTAGTATTGCCAGGGACACTGAAGCTTTCTTT	CASSIARDTEAFF
TRBJ2-5	TRBV11-2	TRBD1	many	TGTGCCAGCAGCTTAGGACAGGGGGCAGGGGAAGAGACCCAGTACTTC	CASSLGQGAGEETQYF
TRBJ2-3	TRBV12-3/TRBV12-4	TRBD2	few	TGTGCCAGCAGACAGACTAGCGGGAGTACAGATACGCAGTATTTT	CASRQTSGSTDTQYF
TRBJ2-3	TRBV15	-	-	TGTGCCACCAGCAGAGATCGGTCAGGGTCGAATACGCAGTATTTT	CATSRDRSGSNTQYF
TRBJ2-7	TRBV20-1	-	many	TGCAGTGCTACGGGACGACTCTACGAGCAGTACTTC	CSATGRLYEQYF
TRBJ2-7	TRBV19	TRBD2	few	TGTGCCAGTAGTATGGAGACTAGCGGGATTTCCTACGAGCAGTACTTC	CASSMETSGISYEQYF
TRBJ2-5	TRBV7-8	TRBD2	few	TGTGCCAGCAGCTTGGAGTTGGGACTAGCGGGGGGGCTGGAGACCCAGTACTTC	CASSLELGLAGGLETQYF
TRBJ2-7	TRBV20-1	TRBD2	few	TGCAGTGCTAGAGATTCGGAGGGCGGGAGGTTGCACGAGCAGTACTTC	CSARDSEGGRLHEQYF
TRBJ2-7	TRBV12-3/TRBV12-4	TRBD1	many	TGTGCCAGCAGTTTCTTTCGCAGGGGGCGCCTCTACGAGCAGTACTTC	CASSFFRRGRLYEQYF
TRBJ2-2	TRBV7-9	-	-	TGTGCCAGCAGCTTAACAGCGGTTGGGGAGCTGTTTTTT	CASSLTAVGELFF
TRBJ2-1	TRBV11-3	-	many	TGTGCCAGCAGCTTATCGGATGAGCAGTTCTTC	CASSLSDEQFF
TRBJ1-2	TRBV12-3/TRBV12-4	-	many	TGTGCCAGCAGTTTAGCGCTTGGAGGTCTGGATGGCTACACCTTC	CASSLALGGLDGYTF
TRBJ2-7	TRBV7-2	-	many	TGTGCCAGCAGCTTACCCAATTTTGACGCTGAGAGCTCCTACGAGCAGTACTTC	CASSLPNFDAESSYEQYF
TRBJ1-6	TRBV3-1	-	few	TGTGCCAGCAGCCAAGATAGGAGGGCGAGCTCCTATAATTCACCCCTCCACTTT	CASSQDRRASSYNSPLHF
TRBJ2-7	TRBV12-3/TRBV12-4	-	many	TGTGCCAGCAGTTTATCTGGGGACTTCACCTACGAGCAGTACTTC	CASSLSGDFTYEQYF